These 23 T cell receptor beta chains share one sample of origin, sequenced in a study of somatic mutations in cytotoxic T cells in rheumatoid arthritis. TCRdb's table, derived via immunoSEQ multiplex PCR, lists solely in-frame clones and lacks some. Seen here are 9,500 to 13,000 clones, approximately 71% observed once, and the top ten hold around 40%. What was sequenced was CD8+ T cells sorted from blood. Receptor source: an adult with rheumatoid arthritis.

The chain combines TRBV6-1 with TRBJ1-2, with D maybe TRBD1 (5 bases). Germline CDR1 and CDR2: MNHNS and SASEGT. The CDR3 covers 13 residues. V gave up 2 bases and J gave up 8 bases, with 12 bases separating them. The CDR3 protein is CASSEPYRGGYTF. Here the CDR3 DNA reads TGTGCCAGCAGTGAACCGTATCGGGGCGGCTACACCTTC.

The V and J genes are TRBV27 and TRBJ2-3, with TRBD2 matching 7 bases. This CDR3 is built from 20 residues. Germline V CDR1 and CDR2: MNHEY, SMNVEV (reference sequence). J was trimmed by 4 bases and V by 3 bases; bases with no gene match: 22. DNA of the CDR3: TGTGCCAGCAGTTTGATTTCTTGGGGCGGGTGGGGGGAGGGCTCAGATACGCAGTATTTT. This codes for CASSLISWGGWGEGSDTQYF.

This clone was counted between two and nine times. This rearrangement joins TRBV6-5 to TRBJ1-5, with no clear D. The germline V gene has CDR1 MNHEY and CDR2 SVGAGI. V was trimmed by 4 bases and J by 10 bases, leaving 17 bases between them. The CDR3 runs 14 residues. DNA for the CDR3: TGTGCCAGCAGTTTGTCCGGGGTCGCCCGTCCCCAGCATTTT. Translating gives CASSLSGVARPQHF.

The chain links TRBV7-6 to TRBJ2-7; D not resolved. The CDR3 runs 11 residues. Germline V gene sequence: CDR1 SGHVS, CDR2 FNYEAQ. V was clipped by 5 bases and J by 0 bases, with 2 bases between them. CDR3 DNA: TGTGCCAGCAGCGACTCCTACGAGCAGTACTTC. Its translation: CASSDSYEQYF.

By frequency in the sample, this clone is medium-sized. This rearrangement joins TRBV28 to TRBJ1-5, with D perhaps matching TRBD1 (5 bases). CDR3 length: 12 amino acids. Deletions cut 6 bases from V and 11 bases from J, with 14 bases between. The V gene's germline CDR1 is MDHEN and CDR2 SYDVKM. The CDR3 sequence: CASSLDSLTQHF. DNA of the CDR3: TGTGCCAGCAGCTTAGACAGTTTGACCCAGCATTTT.

The chain carries TRBV27 and TRBJ2-7; 9 bases line up with TRBD2. Germline V gives CDR1 MNHEY, CDR2 SMNVEV (reference sequence). The CDR3 length is 13 residues. Trimming took 6 bases from V and 6 from J; bases not matched to a gene: 6. CDR3 DNA sequence: TGTGCCAGCAGCTGGCGGGGGGGCGCCGAGCAGTACTTC. This codes for CASSWRGGAEQYF.

The chain carries TRBV2 and TRBJ2-7; D not certain. The germline gives CDR1 SNHLY, CDR2 FYNNEI. Trimming shortened V by 1 base and J by 2 bases, and 3 bases separated the two germline ends. There are 12 residues in the CDR3. CDR3 in DNA: TGTGCCAGCAGTGAAGAGACCTACGAGCAGTACTTC. Translating it yields CASSEETYEQYF.

The V gene is TRBV4-1, the J gene TRBJ1-6, with D possibly being TRBD1 (5 bases). The germline V gene has CDR1 MGHRA and CDR2 YSYEKL. Trimming removed 4 bases at V and 12 bases at J, with 19 bases between. The CDR3 has 15 residues. CDR3 bases: TGCGCCAGCAGCCCACAGGTAGAAGTAGTTTTACCCCTCCACTTT. Translated: CASSPQVEVVLPLHF.

The V call is TRBV11-2, the J call TRBJ2-2; D is unclear. The germline V gene encodes CDR1 SGHAT and CDR2 FQNNGV. CDR3 length equals 13 residues. Trimming left V 5 bases short and J 4 bases short, with 8 bases between. CDR3: CASSSPATGELFF. The CDR3 bases are TGTGCCAGCAGCAGCCCGGCCACCGGGGAGCTGTTTTTT.

V gene TRBV28 combines with J gene TRBJ1-4; weak D call: TRBD1 (6 bases). Trimming took off 4 bases at V and 1 base at J, with 13 bases between the two ends. The length of the CDR3 is 16 residues. Germline values: CDR1 MDHEN, CDR2 SYDVKM. For the CDR3, the DNA is TGTGCCAGCAGTTCCGAAACAGGGATAACTAATGAAAAACTGTTTTTT. Translation gives CASSSETGITNEKLFF.

This CDR3 reads CASTRIAGTTDTQYF. The CDR3, as DNA: TGTGCCAGCACCCGAATAGCGGGGACCACAGATACGCAGTATTTT. V is TRBV9 and J is TRBJ2-3; 8 bases align to TRBD2. The CDR3 runs 15 residues. Germline assignment: CDR1 SGDLS and CDR2 YYNGEE. Trimming at V came to 6 bases and at J to 2 bases, leaving 8 bases not matched to a gene.

The rearrangement joins TRBV25-1 to TRBJ2-1, with 8 nucleotides matching TRBD1. Germline CDR1 MGHDK, CDR2 SYGVNS. J gave up 2 bases and V 6 bases, and 6 bases lay outside the gene matches. The CDR3 runs 15 residues. The CDR3 DNA is TGTGCCAGCAGGGACGACAGGGGCGCCTACAATGAGCAGTTCTTC. It yields the protein CASRDDRGAYNEQFF.

The chain joins TRBV27 to TRBJ2-1; 9 bases fit TRBD1. Germline V gene sequence: CDR1 MNHEY, CDR2 SMNVEV (reference sequence). The trim removed 8 bases at V and 4 bases at J, leaving 6 bases unmatched. The CDR3 totals 14 residues. CDR3 nucleotide sequence: TGTGCCAGCCTCCCGGGGACAGGGTACAATGAGCAGTTCTTC. This codes for CASLPGTGYNEQFF.

The J gene is TRBJ2-7, the V gene TRBV6-1; a possible D gene is TRBD1 (6 bases). V lost 6 bases to trimming and J lost 5 bases, with 20 bases between them. The CDR3 consists of 15 residues. Germline V gives CDR1 MNHNS, CDR2 SASEGT. The DNA of the CDR3 is TGTGCCAGCAGCCCCAGGGGTGATGGTTCCGACGAGCAGTACTTC. It yields the protein CASSPRGDGSDEQYF.

The V and J genes are TRBV27 and TRBJ1-5; D is undetermined. Trimming took 8 bases from V and 11 from J, leaving 19 bases between them. The CDR3 consists of 13 residues. Germline CDR1 reads MNHEY; CDR2 reads SMNVEV (reference sequence). DNA for the CDR3: TGTGCCAGCGCCCGGGCTTCGGGGAGGGCCCAGCATTTT. Amino acids: CASARASGRAQHF.

The CDR3 loop is CASSRPEGTANTGELFF. The CDR3 region has the DNA TGTGCCAGCAGCCGTCCGGAGGGGACAGCGAACACCGGGGAGCTGTTTTTT. The V call is TRBV7-8, the J call TRBJ2-2, with TRBD1 as a possible D gene (7 bases). Germline V gene sequence: CDR1 SGHVS, CDR2 FQNEAQ. The CDR3 covers 17 residues. Deletions cut 5 bases from V and 0 bases from J, with 16 bases between.

The chain joins TRBV6-4 to TRBJ2-3, with TRBD1 matching 10 bases. The V and J ends lost 7 bases and 1 base, in that order; junction bases with no gene match: 8. Germline CDR1 reads MRHNA; CDR2 reads SNTAGT. This CDR3 has 16 residues. Written as DNA, the CDR3 is TGTGCCAGCACCGCCGGACAGGGGGATGGCACAGATACGCAGTATTTT. Amino acids: CASTAGQGDGTDTQYF.

This chain connects TRBV5-4 to TRBJ2-7; D call uncertain. CDR3 length: 16 residues. Germline CDR1 SGHNT, CDR2 YYREEE (reference sequence). Between the trimmed V and J ends, which lost 2 bases and 0 bases, there was a span of 15 bases. The CDR3 nucleotides are TGTGCCAGCAGCTTTTATGAGGATTCGAGCTCCTACGAGCAGTACTTC. This sequence encodes CASSFYEDSSSYEQYF.

In its sample, this clone was seen once. The CDR3 reads CASSEPGGAPPTNTDTQYF. The CDR3 bases are TGTGCCAGCAGTGAGCCAGGGGGCGCCCCCCCGACTAACACAGATACGCAGTATTTT. The chain has TRBV2 and TRBJ2-3; 8 bases match TRBD1. The CDR3 spans 19 residues. CDR1 and CDR2 from the germline V gene are SNHLY and FYNNEI. Trimming cost V 3 bases and J 2 bases; bases outside gene matches: 16. The whole variable domain, filled in from reference TRBV2 and TRBJ2-3, reads EPEVTQTPSHQVTQMGQEVILRCVPISNHLYFYWYRQILGQKVEFLVSFYNNEISEKSEIFDDQFSVERPDGSNFTLKIRSTKLEDSAMYFCASSEPGGAPPTNTDTQYFGPGTRLTVL.

For this clone: The same CDR3 also results from other DNA sequences found in this sample. CDR3 residues: CASRPITGEVREQYF. Here the CDR3 DNA reads TGTGCCAGCAGACCCATCACAGGGGAGGTGCGCGAGCAGTACTTC. The V gene is TRBV7-9, the J gene TRBJ2-7, with D possibly being TRBD1 (7 bases). This CDR3 contains 15 residues. The V gene's germline CDR1 is SEHNR and CDR2 FQNEAQ (reference sequence). V was shortened by 6 bases and J by 6 bases, with 21 bases between the two germline ends.

The chain combines TRBV4-3 with TRBJ2-1; D is uncertain. Germline V CDR1 and CDR2: LGHNA, YSLEER. Trimming cost V 1 base and J 4 bases, with 8 bases left between them. CDR3 length: 14 residues. Written as DNA, the CDR3 is TGCGCCAGCAGCCAAGTCGGAGATTACAATGAGCAGTTCTTC. Translation gives CASSQVGDYNEQFF.

This clone occurred once. The rearrangement joins TRBV27 to TRBJ1-2; no firm D call. The CDR3 contains 13 residues. Germline V gene lookup returns CDR1 MNHEY and CDR2 SMNVEV (reference sequence). V was shortened by 7 bases and J by 5 bases, with 14 bases between the two germline ends. This CDR3 is CASKDDGLYGYTF. In DNA form, the CDR3 reads TGTGCCAGCAAGGATGACGGACTTTATGGCTACACCTTC.

V gene TRBV9 combines with J gene TRBJ1-2, with D perhaps matching TRBD1 (5 bases). The CDR3 loop spans 15 amino acids. Germline V gives CDR1 SGDLS, CDR2 YYNGEE. V was trimmed by 0 bases and J by 8 bases, leaving 17 bases between them. The CDR3 nucleotides read TGTGCCAGCAGCGTAGGGACTTTCGGGGGTTTGGGCTACACCTTC. Translating it yields CASSVGTFGGLGYTF.